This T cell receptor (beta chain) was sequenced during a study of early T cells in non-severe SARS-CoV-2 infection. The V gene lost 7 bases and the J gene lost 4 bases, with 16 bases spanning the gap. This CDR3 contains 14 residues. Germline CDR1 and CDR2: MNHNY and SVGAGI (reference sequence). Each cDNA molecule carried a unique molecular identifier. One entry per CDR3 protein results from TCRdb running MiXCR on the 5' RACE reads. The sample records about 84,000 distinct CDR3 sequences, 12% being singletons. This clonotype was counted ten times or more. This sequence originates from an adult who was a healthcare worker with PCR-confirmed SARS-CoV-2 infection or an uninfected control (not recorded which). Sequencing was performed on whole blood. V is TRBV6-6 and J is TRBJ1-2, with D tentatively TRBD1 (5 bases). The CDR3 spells CASNIQEISYGYTF. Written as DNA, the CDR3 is TGTGCCAGCAATATACAGGAGATAAGCTATGGCTACACCTTC.